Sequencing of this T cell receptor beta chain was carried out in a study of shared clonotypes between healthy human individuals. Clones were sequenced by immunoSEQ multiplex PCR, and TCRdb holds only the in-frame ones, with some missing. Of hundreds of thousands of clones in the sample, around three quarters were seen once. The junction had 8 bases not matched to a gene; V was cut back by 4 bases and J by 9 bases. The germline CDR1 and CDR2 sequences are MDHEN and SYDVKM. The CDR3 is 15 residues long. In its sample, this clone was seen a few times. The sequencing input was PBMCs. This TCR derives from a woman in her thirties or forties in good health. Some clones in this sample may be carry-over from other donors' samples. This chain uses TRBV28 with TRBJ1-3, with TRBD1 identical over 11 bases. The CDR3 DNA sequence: TGTGCCAGCAGTTCGCCGGGACAGGGGGTGGGCACCATATATTTT. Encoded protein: CASSSPGQGVGTIYF.